This is a list of T cell receptor beta chains from one sample in a study of T cells in Graves' hyperthyroidism and ophthalmopathy. TCRdb redid the calling of the multiplex PCR reads with MiXCR, one entry per CDR3 protein. The sample contains 450,000 to 700,000 distinct CDR3 sequences, 35% to 55% of which appear only once. Sequences were obtained from peripheral blood or thyroid tissue (not recorded which). The receptors come from a woman aged 18 to 35 with Graves' hyperthyroidism. Each CDR3 is given with its conserved first and last residue. Fields, in order: CDR3 DNA, CDR3 protein, J gene, V gene, D gene, clone size. A D gene is named only where the DNA matches it firmly. The size entry is marked missing in some rows and otherwise reads once, few, many or a size class.

cdr3_nt: TGTGCCATCAGTGACGGGGACTCTGGGGCCAACGTCCTGACTTTC
cdr3_aa: CAISDGDSGANVLTF
j_call: TRBJ2-6
v_call: TRBV10-3
d_call: .
clone_size: many

cdr3_nt: TGTGCCAGCAGCTGGGGACTAGCGGGAGGCTTGCAGTACTTC
cdr3_aa: CASSWGLAGGLQYF
j_call: TRBJ2-7
v_call: TRBV12-3/TRBV12-4
d_call: TRBD2
clone_size: many

cdr3_nt: TGCGCCAGCAGCGCGGACGGGGGGAGCACAGATACGCAGTATTTT
cdr3_aa: CASSADGGSTDTQYF
j_call: TRBJ2-3
v_call: TRBV5-1
d_call: TRBD2
clone_size: few

cdr3_nt: TGTGCCACCAGTGATTTGGGACAGGGGAGGAGTGGCTACACCTTC
cdr3_aa: CATSDLGQGRSGYTF
j_call: TRBJ1-2
v_call: TRBV24-1
d_call: TRBD1
clone_size: many

cdr3_nt: TGTGCCAGTAGTATATTGGCCCTCAGGGACGATCAGCCCCAGCATTTT
cdr3_aa: CASSILALRDDQPQHF
j_call: TRBJ1-5
v_call: TRBV19
d_call: .
clone_size: few

cdr3_nt: TGTGCCAGCAGCTTATTAGGACTAGCGTATTCTAATGAGCAGTTCTTC
cdr3_aa: CASSLLGLAYSNEQFF
j_call: TRBJ2-1
v_call: TRBV7-6
d_call: TRBD2
clone_size: .

cdr3_nt: TGTGCCAGCTCACCATACTGGGACAGGGAAAGAGCTGGAAACACCATATATTTT
cdr3_aa: CASSPYWDRERAGNTIYF
j_call: TRBJ1-3
v_call: TRBV9
d_call: TRBD1
clone_size: .

cdr3_nt: TGTGCCAGTAGTGACCGGGCGACAAGGGGTGAAGCTTTCTTT
cdr3_aa: CASSDRATRGEAFF
j_call: TRBJ1-1
v_call: TRBV19
d_call: .
clone_size: many

cdr3_nt: TGTGCCAGCAGCCAAGATTGGGGGGAGCGTGGCTACACCTTC
cdr3_aa: CASSQDWGERGYTF
j_call: TRBJ1-2
v_call: TRBV14
d_call: .
clone_size: .

cdr3_nt: TGTGCCAGTATCTGGGACAGGGTCCCCTATGGCTACACCTTC
cdr3_aa: CASIWDRVPYGYTF
j_call: TRBJ1-2
v_call: TRBV19
d_call: TRBD1
clone_size: many

cdr3_nt: TGTGCCATCAGTGTTGCGGGAGGATACGAGCAGTACTTC
cdr3_aa: CAISVAGGYEQYF
j_call: TRBJ2-7
v_call: TRBV10-3
d_call: TRBD2
clone_size: .

cdr3_nt: TGTGCCAGCAGCTCGAGATCCGGGCCTCGGAGAGGCTACACCTTC
cdr3_aa: CASSSRSGPRRGYTF
j_call: TRBJ1-2
v_call: TRBV7-2
d_call: .
clone_size: many

cdr3_nt: TGTGCCAGCAGTGAATTGGGGGGAGGGTCCTACAATGAGCAGTTCTTC
cdr3_aa: CASSELGGGSYNEQFF
j_call: TRBJ2-1
v_call: TRBV25-1
d_call: TRBD2
clone_size: few

cdr3_nt: TGTGCCAGCAGTTACGGTCCGAACACTGAAGCTTTCTTT
cdr3_aa: CASSYGPNTEAFF
j_call: TRBJ1-1
v_call: TRBV7-3
d_call: .
clone_size: many

cdr3_nt: TGTGCCAGCAGCTTGGCAGGGGGCTACTACGAGCAGTACTTC
cdr3_aa: CASSLAGGYYEQYF
j_call: TRBJ2-7
v_call: TRBV5-6
d_call: TRBD1
clone_size: .

cdr3_nt: TGCAGCCAGTACAGGGGAGGCAATCAGCCCCAGCATTTT
cdr3_aa: CSQYRGGNQPQHF
j_call: TRBJ1-5
v_call: TRBV29-1
d_call: TRBD1
clone_size: few

cdr3_nt: TGTGCCAGCTCACCGCCGGGACAGGGGGACTATGGCTACACCTTC
cdr3_aa: CASSPPGQGDYGYTF
j_call: TRBJ1-2
v_call: TRBV18
d_call: TRBD1
clone_size: .

cdr3_nt: TGTGCCAGTACTCGGACAGGGGGCGAAGAGACCCAGTACTTC
cdr3_aa: CASTRTGGEETQYF
j_call: TRBJ2-5
v_call: TRBV19
d_call: TRBD1
clone_size: few